A single sample is the source of the 26 T cell receptor beta chains below, sequenced in a study of T cell repertoires in cytomegalovirus infection. One entry per CDR3 protein results from TCRdb running MiXCR on the reads. The sample has under 500,000 distinct CDR3 sequences, approximately 42% seen once. Antigens of these TCRs are unknown. This specimen consisted of cultured PBMCs, obtained from culture after CMV antigen stimulation. The origin of the receptors is a human donor in good health (CMV status not recorded). Some clones in this sample may be carry-over from other donors' samples.

The chain is built from TRBV5-1 and TRBJ2-7; D ambiguous. Germline CDR1 SGHRS, CDR2 YFSETQ. This CDR3 region has 13 residues. Trimming took off 5 bases at V and 2 bases at J, with 11 bases between the two ends. CDR3 residues: CASRTTNPYEQYF. Written as DNA, the CDR3 is TGCGCCAGCAGAACGACCAACCCCTACGAGCAGTACTTC. Full variable domain (missing parts from reference TRBV5-1 and TRBJ2-7): KAGVTQTPRYLIKTRGQQVTLSCSPISGHRSVSWYQQTPGQGLQFLFEYFSETQRNKGNFPGRFSGRQFSNSRSEMNVSTLELGDSALYLCASRTTNPYEQYFGPGTRLTVT.

In its sample, this clonotype was seen a few times. The chain joins TRBV7-3 to TRBJ1-1; D gene ambiguous. The germline V and J ends were trimmed by 2 bases and 4 bases, with 11 bases remaining between them. CDR3 size: 14 residues. Germline loops: CDR1 SGHTA, CDR2 FQGTGA. CDR3 nucleotide sequence: TGTGCCAGCAGCTTAGTTAGAGAGTCCACTGAAGCTTTCTTT. Its protein product is CASSLVRESTEAFF.

The chain is built from TRBV6-1 and TRBJ2-7; TRBD1 might be the D (6 bases). The germline gives CDR1 MNHNS, CDR2 SASEGT. The CDR3 length is 12 residues. Trimming removed 7 bases at V and 2 bases at J, with 9 bases between. The CDR3 here is CASKEGAYEQYF. CDR3 nucleotides: TGTGCCAGCAAAGAGGGGGCCTACGAGCAGTACTTC.

This clonotype was detected a few times. This clone may be a read error of a much larger clone one base away. This CDR3 is CASSISYEQYF. The CDR3 DNA reads as TGTGCCAGCAGCATCTCCTACGAGCAGTACTTC. V is TRBV7-2 and J is TRBJ2-7; D uncertain. CDR1 SGHTA and CDR2 FQGNSA come from the germline V gene. V lost 5 bases and J 0 bases, leaving 2 bases between the germline ends. This CDR3 has 11 residues.

The chain has TRBV7-6 and TRBJ2-3, with D possibly matching TRBD2 (6 bases). The CDR3 has 15 residues. Trimming shortened V by 4 bases and J by 2 bases, and 13 bases separated the two germline ends. Germline V gives CDR1 SGHVS, CDR2 FNYEAQ. The CDR3 DNA is TGTGCCAGCAGCTCTAACGCGGGAAACACAGATACGCAGTATTTT. Amino acid sequence: CASSSNAGNTDTQYF. The variable domain in full, with the rest retrieved from reference TRBV7-6 and TRBJ2-3, is GAGVSQSPRYKVTKRGQDVALRCDPISGHVSLYWYRQALGQGPEFLTYFNYEAQQDKSGLPNDRFSAERPEGSISTLTIQRTEQRDSAMYRCASSSNAGNTDTQYFGPGTRLTVL.

The chain couples TRBV5-6 to TRBJ2-1; D may be TRBD2 (6 bases). The CDR3 spans 20 residues. Germline CDR1 is SGHDT and CDR2 is YYEEEE. V lost 3 bases, J lost 4 bases, and 29 bases lay in between. Here the CDR3 reads CASSSNPHVRGGPHYNEQFF. The CDR3 bases are TGTGCCAGCAGCTCGAACCCCCATGTTAGGGGAGGCCCCCATTACAATGAGCAGTTCTTC.

This clonotype has more than one count but fewer than ten. CDR3 region: CASTPRVVRYNEQFF. In DNA, the CDR3 is TGTGCCAGCACCCCCCGGGTGGTCAGATACAATGAGCAGTTCTTC. The chain links TRBV7-2 to TRBJ2-1; D not certain. Trimming removed 7 bases at V and 4 bases at J, with 17 bases between. The CDR3 consists of 15 residues. CDR1 is SGHTA and CDR2 is FQGNSA in the germline V gene.

The genes are TRBV20-1 and TRBJ2-7, with TRBD2 matching over 8 bases. The CDR3 is 14 amino acids. V trimming: 1 base; J trimming: 2 bases; junction bases outside the gene matches: 4. Germline V CDR1 and CDR2: DFQATT, SNEGSKA (reference sequence). CDR3 DNA sequence: TGCAGTGCTAGAGCGGGAGGGCCCCCCTACGAGCAGTACTTC. Protein: CSARAGGPPYEQYF.

This chain joins TRBV7-8 and TRBJ2-2; TRBD2 aligns across 11 bases. The V and J ends lost 3 bases and 7 bases, in that order; junction bases with no gene match: 10. CDR1 SGHVS and CDR2 FQNEAQ come from the germline V gene. The CDR3 contains 17 residues. The CDR3 loop is CASSLSRLAGPRGELFF. The CDR3 nucleotides read TGTGCCAGCAGCTTGTCGAGACTAGCGGGACCCCGCGGGGAGCTGTTTTTT.

This clonotype was picked up a small number of times. CDR3 in amino acids: CASTTGLVQSGSSNQPQHF. For the CDR3, the DNA is TGTGCCAGTACTACCGGACTGGTGCAATCGGGATCTAGCAATCAGCCCCAGCATTTT. The chain employs TRBV19 and TRBJ1-5; D is unresolved. The CDR3 is made up of 19 amino acids. V shed 7 bases and J shed 0 bases, with 25 bases lying between them. Germline values: CDR1 LNHDA, CDR2 SQIVND (reference sequence).

This chain uses TRBV24-1 with TRBJ2-1; possible D gene TRBD2, 6 bases. V was shortened by 5 bases and J by 7 bases, with 35 bases between the two germline ends. CDR3 length: 21 residues. Germline CDR1 reads KGHDR; CDR2 reads SFDVKD. The CDR3 spells CATSVAPHGTLKHPVYNEQFF. The CDR3 DNA reads TGTGCCACCAGTGTAGCCCCGCACGGGACTCTCAAGCACCCTGTATATAATGAGCAGTTCTTC.

This sequence joins TRBV5-1 and TRBJ2-7, with 12 bases that match TRBD1. This CDR3 spans 15 amino acids. V trimming: 4 bases; J trimming: 6 bases; junction bases outside the gene matches: 8. The germline V gene has CDR1 SGHRS and CDR2 YFSETQ. The CDR3, as DNA: TGCGCCAGCAGCGCCTCCGGGACAGGGGGCGCCGAGCAGTACTTC. It specifies CASSASGTGGAEQYF.

The chain carries TRBV19 and TRBJ2-1, with 15 nucleotides matching TRBD2. Trimming took 6 bases from V and 2 from J; bases not matched to a gene: 11. The CDR3 sequence is 19 residues long. Looked up from germline, CDR1 is LNHDA and CDR2 is SQIVND (reference sequence). CDR3 coding DNA: TGTGCCAGTAGGAGGAGGGGACTAGCGGGGGGAAACACCTACAATGAGCAGTTCTTC. It yields the protein CASRRRGLAGGNTYNEQFF.

The genes are TRBV7-2 and TRBJ2-1; D gene unclear. The CDR3 length is 14 residues. Between the trimmed V and J ends, which lost 5 bases and 5 bases, there was a span of 13 bases. Germline CDR1 reads SGHTA; CDR2 reads FQGNSA. The CDR3 DNA sequence: TGTGCCAGCAGCCCTACAAAAAATCACAATGAGCAGTTCTTC. The encoded protein is CASSPTKNHNEQFF. Full variable domain (rest looked up from reference TRBV7-2 and TRBJ2-1): GAGVSQSPSNKVTEKGKDVELRCDPISGHTALYWYRQSLGQGLEFLIYFQGNSAPDKSGLPSDRFSAERTGGSVSTLTIQRTQQEDSAVYLCASSPTKNHNEQFFGPGTRLTVL.

This clonotype was observed a few times. The chain combines TRBV7-9 with TRBJ2-7; D is possibly TRBD1 (5 bases). This CDR3 is built from 12 residues. V lost 5 bases, J lost 6 bases, and 11 bases lay in between. Germline CDR1 reads SEHNR; CDR2 reads FQNEAQ (reference sequence). As DNA, the CDR3 is TGTGCCAGCAGCCAGACAGTTTTCGAGCAGTACTTC. Translation: CASSQTVFEQYF.

The DNA of the CDR3 is TGTGCCAGTAGCACAGGCTTGAGAACTGAAGCTTTCTTT. Its translation is CASSTGLRTEAFF. V is TRBV19 and J is TRBJ1-1, with D possibly being TRBD1 (5 bases). Germline CDR1 is LNHDA and CDR2 is SQIVND (reference sequence). This CDR3 is built from 13 residues. V lost 6 bases to trimming and J lost 5 bases, with 13 bases between them.

The V call is TRBV20-1, the J call TRBJ2-3; the D gene is possibly TRBD2 (5 bases). The CDR3 sequence is 15 residues long. V was clipped by 7 bases and J by 4 bases, with 21 bases between them. Germline CDR1 DFQATT, CDR2 SNEGSKA (reference sequence). DNA for the CDR3: TGCAGTGTTACGGCACCCGGGGTGAGATCAGATACGCAGTATTTT. Its translation is CSVTAPGVRSDTQYF.

The chain combines TRBV7-6 with TRBJ1-2, with D hard to call. The CDR3 consists of 13 residues. Trimming shortened V by 5 bases and J by 6 bases, and 13 bases separated the two germline ends. CDR1 is SGHVS and CDR2 is FNYEAQ in the germline V gene. The CDR3 DNA is TGTGCCAGCAGCCCCTCCCTTCGGCATGGCTACACCTTC. It translates to CASSPSLRHGYTF.

Only a few counts were recorded for this clonotype. The chain employs TRBV12-3 or TRBV12-4 and TRBJ2-6, with D uncertain. The CDR3 length is 17 residues. The V end was cut by 3 bases, the J end by 0 bases, with 12 bases between. The CDR3 nucleotides read TGTGCCAGCAGTTTCCGAAGCCTGGGCTCTGGGGCCAACGTCCTGACTTTC. It yields the protein CASSFRSLGSGANVLTF.

This clonotype was seen more than once but under ten times. The V gene is TRBV5-1, the J gene TRBJ2-1, with TRBD2 as a possible D gene (5 bases). The CDR3 has 14 amino acids. Trimming removed 7 bases at V and 6 bases at J, with 17 bases between. Germline V gene lookup returns CDR1 SGHRS and CDR2 YFSETQ. CDR3 amino acids: CASSGTSFSNEQFF. The CDR3 nucleotides are TGCGCCAGCTCTGGTACTAGTTTCTCCAATGAGCAGTTCTTC.

The chain links TRBV19 to TRBJ2-7, with D possibly TRBD1 on 6 matching bases. The CDR3 is 14 amino acids. CDR1 is LNHDA, CDR2 SQIVND, per germline (reference sequence). V lost 5 bases and J 5 bases, leaving 16 bases between the germline ends. CDR3 sequence reads: CASSVAGVRNEQYF. DNA of the CDR3: TGTGCCAGTAGTGTGGCAGGGGTTCGGAACGAGCAGTACTTC.

This rearrangement joins TRBV6-2 or TRBV6-3 to TRBJ2-7; tentative D call: TRBD2 (6 bases). Germline values: CDR1 MNHEY, CDR2 SVGEGT. Trimming took off 11 bases at V and 6 bases at J, with 29 bases between the two ends. CDR3 length: 16 amino acids. The CDR3 loop is CAGAGSNGAGTGEQYF. CDR3 DNA sequence: TGTGCCGGAGCGGGTTCGAATGGAGCGGGTACGGGCGAGCAGTACTTC.

This clonotype has more than one count but fewer than ten. The rearrangement joins TRBV6-6 to TRBJ2-5, with 8 bases identical to TRBD2. V shed 0 bases and J 2 bases; nucleotides not matched to a gene: 2. This CDR3 is 15 amino acids long. Germline CDR1 reads MNHNY; CDR2 reads SVGAGI (reference sequence). For the CDR3, the DNA is TGTGCCAGCAGTTACTCGGCGGGGGGTCAAGAGACCCAGTACTTC. Translated, it gives CASSYSAGGQETQYF.

V gene TRBV6-5 combines with J gene TRBJ2-2; 9 bases fit TRBD1. Germline V lookup: CDR1 MNHEY, CDR2 SVGAGI. Losses at the gene ends were 4 bases for V and 6 bases for J; bases not matched to a gene: 3. The CDR3 has 14 residues. Here the CDR3 reads CASSFHRGPGELFF. The CDR3 DNA reads TGTGCCAGCAGTTTTCACAGGGGGCCCGGGGAGCTGTTTTTT.

This clonotype has just a few counts. This chain connects TRBV7-8 to TRBJ1-1; TRBD1 agrees at 7 bases. Germline V gives CDR1 SGHVS, CDR2 FQNEAQ. This CDR3 contains 14 residues. V gave up 5 bases and J gave up 4 bases; unmatched junction bases: 7. CDR3 coding DNA: TGTGCCAGCAGCCTCCTTACAGGGGTCACTGAAGCTTTCTTT. This sequence encodes CASSLLTGVTEAFF.

This sequence joins TRBV7-8 and TRBJ2-4, with 11 nucleotides matching TRBD2. Per the germline V gene, CDR1 is SGHVS and CDR2 is FQNEAQ. With 1 base clipped from V and 0 bases from J, the junction kept 5 bases outside the gene matches. The CDR3 runs 18 residues. The CDR3 DNA follows: TGTGCCAGCAGCTTAGGGCTAGCGGGGGGCCTAGCCAAAAACATTCAGTACTTC. As protein: CASSLGLAGGLAKNIQYF.